The clone carrying this T cell receptor beta chain was seen ten or more times. Germline CDR1 is MNHEY and CDR2 is SMNVEV (reference sequence). This CDR3 is built from 17 residues. J lost 1 base, V lost 0 bases, and 8 bases had no gene match. A library of TCRbeta sequences, prepared with unique molecular identifiers, was generated. TCRdb independently ran MiXCR on the PCR reads; one entry per CDR3 protein. The table shows about 690,000 distinct CDR3 sequences, with roughly 15% occurring only once. The sample originates from a study of T-cell reconstitution after alpha-beta-depleted transplantation in children.

Sequencing used PBMCs from the stem cell graft donor, obtained from the stem cell graft. V is TRBV27 and J is TRBJ1-2; 7 bases agree with TRBD1. This receptor was taken from a human donor who donated a stem cell graft to a child with acute myeloid leukemia. The CDR3 is CASSLSMGGGFNYGYTF. The CDR3 coding sequence is TGTGCCAGCAGTTTATCGATGGGAGGGGGCTTTAACTATGGCTACACCTTC.